The 25 T cell receptor beta chains reported below all come from one sample, sequenced in a study of T cells after yellow fever vaccination. MiXCR, applied by TCRdb to the 5' RACE reads, yields one record per CDR3 protein. The sample gives approximately 140,000 distinct CDR3 sequences, roughly 8% of which show up once; 0.55% to 0.9% is in the top ten. The sample here was CD4+ T cells sorted from PBMCs, taken 5 days after the yellow fever booster vaccination. The receptor source for this set is a man aged 25 to 45 who received the YFV17D yellow fever vaccine.

This clonotype has at least ten counts. J is TRBJ1-6 and V is TRBV5-6; D is undetermined. CDR1 is SGHDT, CDR2 YYEEEE, per germline. V gave up 1 base and J gave up 9 bases, with 11 bases separating them. This CDR3 contains 14 residues. The CDR3 region is CASSLLQSLSPLHF. CDR3 sequence (DNA): TGTGCCAGCAGCTTGTTACAGTCGCTTTCACCCCTCCACTTT.

This clonotype was observed a few times. This chain links TRBV20-1 with TRBJ1-2, with D unresolved. V was trimmed by 5 bases and J by 4 bases, leaving 20 bases between them. The CDR3 is 15 amino acids. Germline assignment: CDR1 DFQATT and CDR2 SNEGSKA (reference sequence). CDR3 in amino acids: CSAVRSAATRYGYTF. The DNA of the CDR3 is TGCAGTGCTGTACGAAGCGCAGCCACACGCTATGGCTACACCTTC.

The table lists this clonotype with many counts. The V gene is TRBV12-3 or TRBV12-4, the J gene TRBJ2-7; D is uncertain. This CDR3 contains 15 residues. V lost 6 bases, J lost 1 base, and 16 bases lay in between. The DNA for the CDR3 is TGTGCCAGCAGACCGCAGGCATTACTTTCCTACGAGCAGTACTTC. Translation gives CASRPQALLSYEQYF.

The rearrangement uses TRBV4-3 and TRBJ2-5; D may be TRBD2 (6 bases). The V end lost 0 bases, the J end lost 4 bases, and 15 bases lay between the germline ends. CDR1 and CDR2 (germline): LGHNA, YSLEER. This CDR3 is 16 amino acids long. The CDR3: CASSQDLGGDLETQYF. The CDR3 DNA reads as TGCGCCAGCAGCCAAGATCTGGGGGGAGACCTAGAGACCCAGTACTTC.

This clonotype was recorded many times. This chain links TRBV7-2 with TRBJ2-1; 7 bases map to TRBD1. V lost 1 base, J lost 4 bases, and 7 bases stayed unmatched. Germline CDR1 and CDR2: SGHTA and FQGNSA. CDR3 size: 16 residues. The CDR3: CASSLGVDRVYNEQFF. As DNA, the CDR3 is TGTGCCAGCAGCTTAGGGGTCGACAGGGTTTACAATGAGCAGTTCTTC.

This clonotype has at least ten counts. V and J are TRBV12-3 or TRBV12-4 and TRBJ1-5; 7 positions agree with TRBD1. V was clipped by 3 bases and J by 3 bases; unmatched bases: 8. The CDR3 has 16 amino acids. DNA for the CDR3: TGTGCCAGCAGTTTCTTTTTAGGGGGCCACAATCAGCCCCAGCATTTT. This encodes CASSFFLGGHNQPQHF.

In its sample, this clonotype was seen many times. CDR3 residues: CASSQTSPLAGSYNEQFF. The CDR3 DNA sequence: TGTGCCAGCAGCCAGACCAGCCCACTAGCGGGAAGCTACAATGAGCAGTTCTTC. The chain recombines TRBV14 with TRBJ2-1, with TRBD2 matching 10 bases. This CDR3 spans 18 amino acids. Germline trimming cut 3 bases from V and 3 bases from J; bases unmatched to any gene: 11. Germline CDR1 reads SGHDN; CDR2 reads FVKESK.

This clonotype was seen a handful of times. The gene calls are TRBV5-1 and TRBJ2-1; 14 bases are shared with TRBD2. From germline, CDR1 is SGHRS and CDR2 YFSETQ. Trimming removed 8 bases from V and 7 bases from J; junction bases left unmatched: 8. The CDR3 is made up of 15 amino acids. The CDR3 region is CASEGLAGARNEQFF. DNA of the CDR3: TGCGCCAGTGAGGGACTAGCGGGAGCTCGGAATGAGCAGTTCTTC.

This clonotype came up many times. This rearrangement joins TRBV20-1 to TRBJ2-1, with D unresolved. The CDR3 has 11 amino acids. Germline CDR1 DFQATT, CDR2 SNEGSKA (reference sequence). V dropped 4 bases and J dropped 6 bases, with 7 bases sitting between them. The CDR3: CSAMPGNEQFF. DNA of the CDR3: TGCAGTGCTATGCCGGGCAATGAGCAGTTCTTC.

This clonotype was counted at least ten times. J is TRBJ2-4 and V is TRBV6-5; perhaps TRBD1 as D (5 bases). V shed 2 bases and J shed 0 bases, with 11 bases lying between them. CDR3 length: 16 residues. From germline, CDR1 is MNHEY and CDR2 SVGAGI. DNA for the CDR3: TGTGCCAGCAGTTACGCCTTTAGGGGAGCCAAAAACATTCAGTACTTC. Amino acids: CASSYAFRGAKNIQYF.

In this sample, this clonotype turned up many times. This chain uses TRBV11-2 with TRBJ2-3, with 14 bases fitting TRBD2. The CDR3 is 19 amino acids. The V gene end was trimmed by 6 bases and the J gene end by 3 bases; junction bases not matched to a gene: 14. CDR1 is SGHAT and CDR2 is FQNNGV in the germline V gene. CDR3 DNA: TGTGCCAGCAGACATTTACCGGGACTAGCGGGAGTCAGTACAGATACGCAGTATTTT. The encoded protein is CASRHLPGLAGVSTDTQYF. Based on the CDR3 plus reference TRBV11-2 and TRBJ2-3, the full variable domain is EAGVAQSPRYKIIEKRQSVAFWCNPISGHATLYWYQQILGQGPKLLIQFQNNGVVDDSQLPKDRFSAERLKGVDSTLKIQPAKLEDSAVYLCASRHLPGLAGVSTDTQYFGPGTRLTVL.

Ten or more counts support this clonotype. The chain combines TRBV28 with TRBJ2-7; 11 nucleotides match TRBD1. V lost 5 bases to trimming and J lost 4 bases; unmatched junction nucleotides: 4. The CDR3 has 14 amino acids. Germline lookup yields CDR1 MDHEN and CDR2 SYDVKM. Written as DNA, the CDR3 is TGTGCCAGCAGTCGGACAGGGGGCTCGTACGAGCAGTACTTC. Translation: CASSRTGGSYEQYF.

Many counts were recorded for this clonotype. The chain is built from TRBV3-1 and TRBJ2-1, with D perhaps being TRBD1 or TRBD2 (6 bases each). The CDR3 sequence is 14 residues long. Per germline, CDR1 LGHDT and CDR2 YNNKEL (reference sequence). Trimming left V 1 base short and J 6 bases short, with 10 bases between. CDR3 nucleotides: TGTGCCAGCAGCCAAGGGAGGGGGGTCAATGAGCAGTTCTTC. It is translated as CASSQGRGVNEQFF.

This clonotype came up many times. CDR3 bases: TGTGCCAGCAGCTTAGTTATCGGGGGTCAAGAGACCCAGTACTTC. Translation: CASSLVIGGQETQYF. The chain recombines TRBV7-2 with TRBJ2-5; TRBD2 is a possible D gene (6 bases). The CDR3 spans 15 residues. Germline CDR1 and CDR2: SGHTA and FQGNSA. V was cut by 1 base and J by 2 bases, with 11 bases left in between.

This clonotype was counted at least ten times. The rearrangement uses TRBV6-2 or TRBV6-3 and TRBJ2-7, with D uncertain. Looked up from germline, CDR1 is MNHEY and CDR2 is SVGEGT. The CDR3 sequence is 14 residues long. With 6 bases removed from V and 3 bases from J, the gap between germline ends came to 15 bases. The CDR3 protein is CASSLRSESYEQYF. The CDR3 DNA reads TGTGCCAGCAGCCTACGTTCAGAAAGCTACGAGCAGTACTTC.

This clonotype appeared many times. The CDR3, as DNA: TGCAGTGCCTTGGGGGGTAGCACCACAGATACGCAGTATTTT. Residues: CSALGGSTTDTQYF. The chain links TRBV20-1 to TRBJ2-3; maybe TRBD2 (6 bases). The CDR3 has 14 amino acids. V dropped 6 bases and J dropped 2 bases, with 15 bases sitting between them. Germline V lookup: CDR1 DFQATT, CDR2 SNEGSKA (reference sequence).

This clonotype was counted between two and nine times. The rearrangement links TRBV12-3 or TRBV12-4 to TRBJ1-1, with D perhaps TRBD1 (5 bases). Trimming removed 5 bases at V and 4 bases at J, with 14 bases between. The CDR3 totals 14 residues. The DNA of the CDR3 is TGTGCCAGCAGTAGGGAGGGGTGGAGCACTGAAGCTTTCTTT. Its translation is CASSREGWSTEAFF.

This clonotype was picked up a small number of times. The chain recombines TRBV27 with TRBJ2-3, with no clear D. Germline CDR1 and CDR2: MNHEY and SMNVEV (reference sequence). Trimming left V 6 bases short and J 4 bases short, with 20 bases between. The CDR3 is made up of 16 amino acids. CDR3: CASSQGIGLWADTQYF. CDR3 DNA sequence: TGTGCCAGCAGCCAAGGGATAGGGCTATGGGCAGATACGCAGTATTTT.

This clonotype was found a few times. V gene TRBV7-2 combines with J gene TRBJ1-2, with TRBD1 identical over 10 bases. CDR3 length: 15 residues. With V trimmed by 7 bases and J by 3 bases, 8 bases remained unmatched. CDR1 is SGHTA and CDR2 is FQGNSA in the germline V gene. The CDR3 DNA reads TGTGCCAGCAACTACCGGGACAGGGGCTACTATGGCTACACCTTC. Translation gives CASNYRDRGYYGYTF.

This clonotype was counted a few times. This sequence joins TRBV5-6 and TRBJ1-2; D possibly corresponds to TRBD1 (5 bases). The ends were cut back, 5 bases at V and 0 bases at J, with 17 bases in the middle. The CDR3 runs 16 residues. The V gene's germline CDR1 is SGHDT and CDR2 YYEEEE. In DNA, the CDR3 is TGTGCCAGCAGATTAACCCCGGGACGGACTAACTATGGCTACACCTTC. It is translated as CASRLTPGRTNYGYTF.

This clonotype came up many times. This sequence joins TRBV7-2 and TRBJ2-5; 13 nucleotides align to TRBD2. V shed 1 base, J shed 6 bases, and the junction held 2 bases outside the gene matches. This CDR3 is built from 15 residues. Germline V gene lookup returns CDR1 SGHTA and CDR2 FQGNSA. This CDR3 reads CASSLGTSGSKTQYF. The DNA for the CDR3 is TGTGCCAGCAGCTTAGGGACTAGCGGGAGTAAGACCCAGTACTTC.

This clonotype was seen at least ten times. V and J are TRBV7-3 and TRBJ2-3, with 8 positions matching TRBD2. This CDR3 is 14 amino acids long. J gave up 11 bases and V 4 bases, and 11 bases lay outside the gene matches. Germline lookup yields CDR1 SGHTA and CDR2 FQGTGA. Here the CDR3 reads CASSSSGSAWGQYF. The CDR3 nucleotides are TGTGCCAGCAGCTCCAGCGGGAGCGCTTGGGGGCAGTATTTT.

This clonotype was found many times. The chain joins TRBV20-1 to TRBJ2-3; 8 bases match TRBD2. Germline V CDR1 and CDR2: DFQATT, SNEGSKA (reference sequence). V trimming: 0 bases; J trimming: 3 bases; junction bases outside the gene matches: 8. This CDR3 has 16 amino acids. CDR3 in amino acids: CSAREVPGLGTDTQYF. The DNA for the CDR3 is TGCAGTGCTAGAGAAGTCCCGGGACTAGGGACAGATACGCAGTATTTT.

In this sample, this clonotype turned up many times. The V gene is TRBV24-1, the J gene TRBJ1-2; a possible D gene is TRBD1 (6 bases). The ends were cut back, 5 bases at V and 8 bases at J, with 17 bases in the middle. The length of the CDR3 is 14 residues. CDR1 is KGHDR, CDR2 SFDVKD, per germline. CDR3 sequence (DNA): TGTGCCACCAGTGCAAAACAGGGAAGAGGGGGCTACACCTTC. Its protein is CATSAKQGRGGYTF.

The V gene is TRBV12-3 or TRBV12-4, the J gene TRBJ2-2; possibly TRBD2 for D (6 bases). Trimming took 4 bases from V and 0 from J, leaving 12 bases between them. There are 16 residues in the CDR3. Here the CDR3 reads CASSWGVAANTGELFF. CDR3 nucleotides: TGTGCCAGCAGTTGGGGGGTGGCGGCGAACACCGGGGAGCTGTTTTTT.